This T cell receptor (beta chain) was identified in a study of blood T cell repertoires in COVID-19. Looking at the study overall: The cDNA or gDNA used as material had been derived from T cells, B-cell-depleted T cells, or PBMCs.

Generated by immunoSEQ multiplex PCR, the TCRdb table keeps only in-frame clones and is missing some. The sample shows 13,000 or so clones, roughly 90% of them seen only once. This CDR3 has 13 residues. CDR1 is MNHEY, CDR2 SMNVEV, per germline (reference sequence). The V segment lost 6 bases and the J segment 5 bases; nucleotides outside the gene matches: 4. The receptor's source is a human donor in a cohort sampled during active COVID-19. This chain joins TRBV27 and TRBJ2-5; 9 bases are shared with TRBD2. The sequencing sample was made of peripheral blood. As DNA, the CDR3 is TGTGCCAGCAGGACTAGCGGTGGTGAGACCCAGTACTTC. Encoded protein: CASRTSGGETQYF.